What follows is one T cell receptor (beta chain) and its context. Some clones are missing from TCRdb's copy, which holds only in-frame ones; the method was immunoSEQ multiplex PCR. The sample contains about 97,000 clones, approximately 87% of which appear only once. This sample is part of a study of blood T cell repertoires in COVID-19. With V trimmed by 6 bases and J by 4 bases, 5 bases remained unmatched. Germline CDR1 and CDR2: MDHEN and SYDVKM. CDR3 length equals 15 residues. The sample was peripheral blood. The chain couples TRBV28 to TRBJ2-7, with 14 bases identical to TRBD2. This clonotype was sampled from a human donor in a cohort sampled during active COVID-19. CDR3 sequence reads: CASSPGLAGVYEQYF. CDR3 DNA: TGTGCCAGCAGCCCGGGACTAGCGGGAGTATACGAGCAGTACTTC. The full variable domain, its missing parts supplied by reference TRBV28 and TRBJ2-7, is DVKVTQSSRYLVKRTGEKVFLECVQDMDHENMFWYRQDPGLGLRLIYFSYDVKMKEKGDIPEGYSVSREKKERFSLILESASTNQTSMYLCASSPGLAGVYEQYFGPGTRLTVT.